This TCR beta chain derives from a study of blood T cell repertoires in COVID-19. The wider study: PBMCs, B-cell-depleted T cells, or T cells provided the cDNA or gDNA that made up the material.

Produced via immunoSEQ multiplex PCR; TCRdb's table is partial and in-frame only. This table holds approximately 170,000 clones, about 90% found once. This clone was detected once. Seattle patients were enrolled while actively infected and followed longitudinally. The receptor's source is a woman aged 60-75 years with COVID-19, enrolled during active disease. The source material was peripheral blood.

The CDR3 DNA sequence: TGCAGCGTTGCGGGGGGGCTAGACACTGAAGCTTTCTTT. Translation: CSVAGGLDTEAFF. The chain carries TRBV29-1 and TRBJ1-1; a possible D gene is TRBD1 (6 bases). The germline gives CDR1 SQVTM, CDR2 ANQGSEA. V was trimmed by 4 bases and J by 3 bases, leaving 12 bases between them. The CDR3 loop spans 13 amino acids.